These T cell receptor beta chains were read from a single sample in a study of cytomegalovirus exposure and HLA in healthy donors. Produced via immunoSEQ multiplex PCR; TCRdb's table is partial and in-frame only. Of 200,000 to 300,000 clones listed, approximately 85% are singletons. Sample: PBMCs. The source is a woman between 40 and 55 years old in good health and CMV-seropositive. Each CDR3 is given with its conserved first and last residue. Each record gives: CDR3 protein, J gene, V gene, clone size. A clone size is listed for some rows: how often the clone was seen (once, few, many), or a class if it is expanded.

cdr3_aa: CASSRDRGRRNTEAFF
j_call: TRBJ1-1
v_call: TRBV11-2
clone_size: -

cdr3_aa: CASSPGSSKEKLFF
j_call: TRBJ1-4
v_call: TRBV5-1
clone_size: -

cdr3_aa: CASSIDRTHASTDTQYF
j_call: TRBJ2-3
v_call: TRBV19
clone_size: -

cdr3_aa: CASSLASGSFSYEQYF
j_call: TRBJ2-7
v_call: TRBV28
clone_size: few

cdr3_aa: CAWNRGLSGYTF
j_call: TRBJ1-2
v_call: TRBV30
clone_size: few

cdr3_aa: CASSTGTSGPGTQYF
j_call: TRBJ2-5
v_call: TRBV13
clone_size: -

cdr3_aa: CASGLEAGDGSPLHF
j_call: TRBJ1-6
v_call: TRBV7-8
clone_size: -

cdr3_aa: CASSLWLAGEGNEQFF
j_call: TRBJ2-1
v_call: TRBV5-1
clone_size: -

cdr3_aa: CSAGADYGYTF
j_call: TRBJ1-2
v_call: TRBV20-1
clone_size: few

cdr3_aa: CATISFVGTRGEQFF
j_call: TRBJ2-1
v_call: TRBV19
clone_size: -

cdr3_aa: CASDSGGLAGDEQYF
j_call: TRBJ2-7
v_call: TRBV6-1
clone_size: -

cdr3_aa: CASSSTGGSGNTIYF
j_call: TRBJ1-3
v_call: TRBV7-2
clone_size: -

cdr3_aa: CAWSGKSAGNQPQHF
j_call: TRBJ1-5
v_call: TRBV30
clone_size: once

cdr3_aa: CASSHLAGAMDEQFF
j_call: TRBJ2-1
v_call: TRBV4-2
clone_size: -

cdr3_aa: CASSPRDRATDTQYF
j_call: TRBJ2-3
v_call: TRBV19
clone_size: -

cdr3_aa: CASSLAGTVYEQYF
j_call: TRBJ2-7
v_call: TRBV13
clone_size: -

cdr3_aa: CASSGGMGGEQYF
j_call: TRBJ2-7
v_call: TRBV10-2
clone_size: -

cdr3_aa: CASSRGTGDTGELFF
j_call: TRBJ2-2
v_call: TRBV4-2
clone_size: -

cdr3_aa: CASSRGLGSYNEQFF
j_call: TRBJ2-1
v_call: TRBV28
clone_size: -

cdr3_aa: CASTPPGGDGYTF
j_call: TRBJ1-2
v_call: TRBV7-9
clone_size: -

cdr3_aa: CASSEYSLEQFF
j_call: TRBJ2-1
v_call: TRBV25-1
clone_size: -

cdr3_aa: CATSRGGQGIYEQYF
j_call: TRBJ2-7
v_call: TRBV15
clone_size: -

cdr3_aa: CSSTSATPGTRNVLTF
j_call: TRBJ2-6
v_call: TRBV7-9
clone_size: -

cdr3_aa: CASSLLVSGADTQYF
j_call: TRBJ2-3
v_call: TRBV7-2
clone_size: -

cdr3_aa: CSGTGTESYEQYF
j_call: TRBJ2-7
v_call: TRBV29-1
clone_size: -

cdr3_aa: CSATTFDTQYF
j_call: TRBJ2-3
v_call: TRBV20-1
clone_size: -

cdr3_aa: CASSYLGDSRLYEQYF
j_call: TRBJ2-7
v_call: TRBV6-5
clone_size: -

cdr3_aa: CASSLISSYNEQFF
j_call: TRBJ2-1
v_call: TRBV7-9
clone_size: few

cdr3_aa: CASSPAGASTYEQYF
j_call: TRBJ2-7
v_call: TRBV9
clone_size: -

cdr3_aa: CASSLTGTGGSNQPQHF
j_call: TRBJ1-5
v_call: TRBV27
clone_size: -

cdr3_aa: CASSPVRAGPSTDTQYF
j_call: TRBJ2-3
v_call: TRBV7-3
clone_size: once

cdr3_aa: CASSSDRLDWAKNIQYF
j_call: TRBJ2-4
v_call: TRBV5-1
clone_size: -

cdr3_aa: CASSFSAGAYEQYF
j_call: TRBJ2-7
v_call: TRBV7-9
clone_size: -

cdr3_aa: CASSADGNEQYF
j_call: TRBJ2-7
v_call: TRBV7-9
clone_size: -

cdr3_aa: CAWSSGMRAFF
j_call: TRBJ1-1
v_call: TRBV30
clone_size: -

cdr3_aa: CASRLAGDEQFF
j_call: TRBJ2-1
v_call: TRBV2
clone_size: -

cdr3_aa: CASSQGQETQYF
j_call: TRBJ2-5
v_call: TRBV28
clone_size: -

cdr3_aa: CAWSGAGTNYGYTF
j_call: TRBJ1-2
v_call: TRBV30
clone_size: -

cdr3_aa: CASTTPPGRDSRNTEAFF
j_call: TRBJ1-1
v_call: TRBV7-9
clone_size: -

cdr3_aa: CASSPPSDIQYF
j_call: TRBJ2-4
v_call: TRBV18
clone_size: -

cdr3_aa: CSVETDSPNYGYTF
j_call: TRBJ1-2
v_call: TRBV29-1
clone_size: -

cdr3_aa: CASSPHSGISEQFF
j_call: TRBJ2-1
v_call: TRBV11-3
clone_size: -

cdr3_aa: CASSLEGTGYAFF
j_call: TRBJ1-1
v_call: TRBV5-1
clone_size: -

cdr3_aa: CASSALGGTEAFF
j_call: TRBJ1-1
v_call: TRBV6-4
clone_size: -

cdr3_aa: CASSQVSPSYEQYF
j_call: TRBJ2-7
v_call: TRBV4-2
clone_size: once

cdr3_aa: CASSQTSGRVGEQFF
j_call: TRBJ2-1
v_call: TRBV11-3
clone_size: -

cdr3_aa: CASRSEGTRNTEAFF
j_call: TRBJ1-1
v_call: TRBV6-5
clone_size: -

cdr3_aa: CSGVRGPNTEAFF
j_call: TRBJ1-1
v_call: TRBV29-1
clone_size: -

cdr3_aa: CASSFGQGRTEAFF
j_call: TRBJ1-1
v_call: TRBV19
clone_size: -

cdr3_aa: CASTRHPNTEAFF
j_call: TRBJ1-1
v_call: TRBV28
clone_size: -

cdr3_aa: CSVELGGVGDTQYF
j_call: TRBJ2-3
v_call: TRBV29-1
clone_size: -

cdr3_aa: CASSFLQGAGTEAFF
j_call: TRBJ1-1
v_call: TRBV5-1
clone_size: -

cdr3_aa: CASSFGGSVTYEQYF
j_call: TRBJ2-7
v_call: TRBV11-3
clone_size: -